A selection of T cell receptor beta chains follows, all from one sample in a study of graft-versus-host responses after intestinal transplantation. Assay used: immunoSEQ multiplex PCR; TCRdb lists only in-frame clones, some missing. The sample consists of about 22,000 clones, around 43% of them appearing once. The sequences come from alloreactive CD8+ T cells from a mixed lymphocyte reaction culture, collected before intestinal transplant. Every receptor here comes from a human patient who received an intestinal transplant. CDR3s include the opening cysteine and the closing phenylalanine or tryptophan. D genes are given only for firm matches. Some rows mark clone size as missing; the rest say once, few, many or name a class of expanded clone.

CDR3: CATSRAGDSPLHF; DNA: TGTGCCACCAGCAGAGCGGGGGATTCACCCCTCCACTTT; V: TRBV15; J: TRBJ1-6; size: NA; D: NA
CDR3: CASSLSFGYTGELFF; DNA: TGTGCCAGCAGCTTATCCTTCGGGTACACCGGGGAGCTGTTTTTT; V: TRBV11-2; J: TRBJ2-2; size: NA; D: NA
CDR3: CASTVGLAVTDTQYF; DNA: TGTGCCAGCACCGTCGGACTAGCGGTTACAGATACGCAGTATTTT; V: TRBV6-6; J: TRBJ2-3; size: NA; D: TRBD2
CDR3: CASSRTGGEYQPQHF; DNA: TGTGCCAGCAGCCGGACAGGGGGCGAATATCAGCCCCAGCATTTT; V: TRBV6-1; J: TRBJ1-5; size: NA; D: TRBD1
CDR3: CASSGGGTYNEQFF; DNA: TGTGCCAGCAGTGGAGGGGGCACCTACAATGAGCAGTTCTTC; V: TRBV6-1; J: TRBJ2-1; size: NA; D: TRBD1
CDR3: CASSLLQGWNEQFF; DNA: TGTGCCAGCAGCTTATTGCAGGGATGGAATGAGCAGTTCTTC; V: TRBV13; J: TRBJ2-1; size: few; D: NA
CDR3: CASSPPSSGRAGEQFF; DNA: TGTGCCAGCTCACCACCGAGCAGCGGGAGGGCTGGGGAGCAGTTCTTC; V: TRBV18; J: TRBJ2-1; size: NA; D: TRBD2
CDR3: CASSRPSSGGEMAQYF; DNA: TGTGCCAGCAGCCGACCGTCTAGCGGAGGGGAAATGGCGCAGTATTTT; V: TRBV7-9; J: TRBJ2-3; size: few; D: TRBD2
CDR3: CASSLALGSYNEQFF; DNA: TGCGCCAGCAGCTTGGCCTTAGGATCCTACAATGAGCAGTTCTTC; V: TRBV5-1; J: TRBJ2-1; size: NA; D: NA
CDR3: CASSPDRGGNTIYF; DNA: TGTGCCAGCTCACCGGACAGGGGAGGAAACACCATATATTTT; V: TRBV18; J: TRBJ1-3; size: few; D: TRBD1
CDR3: CASSTGWATYNEQFF; DNA: TGTGCCAGCAGCACGGGTTGGGCAACCTACAATGAGCAGTTCTTC; V: TRBV7-3; J: TRBJ2-1; size: few; D: NA
CDR3: CASSPMGRSGRFSYEQYF; DNA: TGTGCCAGCAGTCCAATGGGAAGATCGGGACGCTTCTCCTACGAGCAGTACTTC; V: TRBV28; J: TRBJ2-7; size: NA; D: NA
CDR3: CASSGKREGFRDTQYF; DNA: TGCGCCAGCAGTGGAAAGCGGGAGGGTTTCCGAGATACGCAGTATTTT; V: TRBV10-2; J: TRBJ2-3; size: NA; D: TRBD2
CDR3: CASSSPGQGPNEKLFF; DNA: TGTGCCAGCAGCTCCCCGGGACAGGGTCCTAATGAAAAACTGTTTTTT; V: TRBV7-9; J: TRBJ1-4; size: NA; D: TRBD1
CDR3: CASSYNRGPYEQYF; DNA: TGTGCCAGCAGTTACAACAGGGGCCCCTACGAGCAGTACTTC; V: TRBV6-6; J: TRBJ2-7; size: NA; D: TRBD1
CDR3: CATWGGSGQFF; DNA: TGTGCCACCTGGGGGGGGAGTGGGCAGTTCTTC; V: TRBV2; J: TRBJ2-1; size: NA; D: TRBD2
CDR3: CSVEGVSNEQFF; DNA: TGCAGCGTTGAGGGGGTTTCCAATGAGCAGTTCTTC; V: TRBV29-1; J: TRBJ2-1; size: NA; D: NA
CDR3: CASSPGLASGEQYF; DNA: TGTGCCAGCAGCCCTGGACTAGCATCGGGCGAGCAGTACTTC; V: TRBV5-4; J: TRBJ2-7; size: NA; D: TRBD2
CDR3: CSATSGYEQYF; DNA: TGCAGTGCAACTAGCGGCTACGAGCAGTACTTC; V: TRBV20-1; J: TRBJ2-7; size: NA; D: TRBD2
CDR3: CASSLGLAGGAPAQFF; DNA: TGCGCCAGCAGCTTGGGACTAGCGGGAGGGGCTCCCGCGCAGTTCTTC; V: TRBV5-1; J: TRBJ2-1; size: NA; D: TRBD2
CDR3: CASSFVGGSSYNEQFF; DNA: TGTGCCAGCAGCTTCGTGGGAGGGAGCTCCTACAATGAGCAGTTCTTC; V: TRBV11-3; J: TRBJ2-1; size: few; D: TRBD2
CDR3: CASSEAAKTQYF; DNA: TGTGCCAGCAGTGAAGCGGCAAAGACCCAGTACTTC; V: TRBV2; J: TRBJ2-5; size: NA; D: NA
CDR3: CASSFFPGQGNYGYTF; DNA: TGCGCCAGCAGCTTTTTTCCCGGACAGGGAAACTATGGCTACACCTTC; V: TRBV5-1; J: TRBJ1-2; size: NA; D: TRBD1
CDR3: CATTLAGGSYEQYF; DNA: TGTGCCACAACACTAGCGGGAGGGTCCTACGAGCAGTACTTC; V: TRBV19; J: TRBJ2-7; size: medium-sized; D: TRBD2
CDR3: CASSARDRTYNEQFF; DNA: TGTGCCAGTAGTGCCCGAGACAGAACTTACAATGAGCAGTTCTTC; V: TRBV19; J: TRBJ2-1; size: NA; D: NA
CDR3: CASSFRTYDLRSGANVLTF; DNA: TGCGCCAGCAGCTTCCGGACCTACGACCTGAGGTCTGGGGCCAACGTCCTGACTTTC; V: TRBV5-1; J: TRBJ2-6; size: once; D: NA
CDR3: CASSFRGLTGDEQFF; DNA: TGTGCCAGCAGTTTCCGAGGGCTTACAGGGGATGAGCAGTTCTTC; V: TRBV6-5; J: TRBJ2-1; size: few; D: TRBD1
CDR3: CASSQPQGNSGNTIYF; DNA: TGTGCCAGCAGCCAACCACAGGGCAACTCTGGAAACACCATATATTTT; V: TRBV4-1; J: TRBJ1-3; size: NA; D: NA
CDR3: CAWRSTSAHPYEQYF; DNA: TGTGCCTGGAGAAGTACTAGCGCCCACCCCTACGAGCAGTACTTC; V: TRBV30; J: TRBJ2-7; size: few; D: TRBD2
CDR3: CASSLEYGQTYEQYF; DNA: TGTGCCAGCAGCTTAGAATATGGCCAGACCTACGAGCAGTACTTC; V: TRBV7-6; J: TRBJ2-7; size: once; D: NA
CDR3: CFFFKQKTAYEQYF; DNA: TGTTTTTTTTTCAAGCAGAAGACGGCATACGAGCAGTACTTC; V: TRBV6-5; J: TRBJ2-7; size: NA; D: NA